The clone carrying this T cell receptor (beta chain) showed up just a few times. The antigen is unknown. Study-level findings and limits: Tumor memory CD4+ T cell TCR gene usage was found to cluster with blood and lymph node memory CD4+ cells and with lymph node naive CD4+ cells. Tumor Tregs overlapped most with tumor, then blood, naive CD4+ cells.

Cells sorted as Tregs were CD4+, CD25+ and CD127-/low. Per the germline V gene, CDR1 is ENHRY and CDR2 is SYGVKD. V gave up 5 bases and J gave up 1 base, with 9 bases separating them. CDR3 size: 13 residues. Full-length variable regions came from constant-region reverse primers plus semi-nested Nested Universal Primer A PCR. MiXCR, run by TCRdb on the 5' RACE reads, gives a single entry per CDR3 protein. The sample yields thousands of distinct CDR3 sequences, around 70% seen once. Material: tumor-infiltrating Tregs sorted from the breast tumor. This TCR came from a female donor with breast cancer. The rearrangement uses TRBV10-3 and TRBJ2-7, with D possibly matching TRBD1 (6 bases). CDR3 coding DNA: TGTGCCATCAGTACAGGGACATCCTACGAGCAGTACTTC. Translation: CAISTGTSYEQYF.